Listed here is a single T cell receptor beta chain. The CDR3 loop spans 16 amino acids. CDR1 is SGHRS and CDR2 is YFSETQ in the germline V gene. Between the trimmed V and J ends, which lost 1 base and 1 base, there was a span of 14 bases. This record belongs to a study of blood T cell repertoires in COVID-19. Study-level information: Some COVID-19 samples were acute and others convalescent; all came from the United States, Italy and Spain.

Generated by immunoSEQ multiplex PCR, the TCRdb table keeps only in-frame clones and is missing some. The sample shows 85,000 to 110,000 clones, 87% of them seen only once. This rearrangement joins TRBV5-1 to TRBJ1-1, with D perhaps TRBD1 (6 bases). The sequencing input was peripheral blood. The receptor comes from a man in his fifties in a cohort sampled during active COVID-19. The CDR3 nucleotides are TGCGCCAGCAGCTTGTTACAGGGCAAACAGAACACTGAAGCTTTCTTT. Protein product: CASSLLQGKQNTEAFF.